The 6 T cell receptor beta chains given below trace back to one sample, sequenced in a study of CD8+ T cells in alopecia areata. TCR sequencing used cDNA made by reverse transcription of extracted RNA. The data were produced by immunoSEQ multiplex PCR, yet TCRdb's version contains in-frame clones alone and is incomplete. The sample lists 170,000 or so clones; 50% to 65% were seen once. This sample's treatment: oral pan-JAK inhibitor, 5-10 mg twice daily. The sequencing here drew on CD8+ T cells sorted from blood, taken at week 24, from a patient treated with tofacitinib. These TCRs come from a human donor with alopecia areata.

A few counts support this clone. This sequence joins TRBV4-3 and TRBJ1-2, with D uncertain. The V end lost 1 base, the J end lost 4 bases, and 13 bases lay between the germline ends. The V gene's germline CDR1 is LGHNA and CDR2 YSLEER. The CDR3 covers 15 residues. CDR3 coding DNA: TGCGCCAGCAGCCAAGGGGAAGGGTTGGCCTATGGCTACACCTTC. It encodes CASSQGEGLAYGYTF.

This sequence joins TRBV5-1 and TRBJ2-7; D may correspond to TRBD1 or TRBD2 (5 bases each). Per the germline V gene, CDR1 is SGHRS and CDR2 is YFSETQ. The CDR3 is 12 amino acids. V shed 0 bases and J shed 6 bases, with 7 bases lying between them. In nucleotides, the CDR3 is TGCGCCAGCAGCTTGGGAGGGGCCGAGCAGTACTTC. It translates to CASSLGGAEQYF.

The chain employs TRBV5-6 and TRBJ2-3; 8 bases are a match to TRBD2. Germline V gene data show CDR1 as SGHDT and CDR2 as YYEEEE. The CDR3 length is 15 residues. J gave up 3 bases and V 4 bases, and 7 bases lay outside the gene matches. The CDR3: CASSPGGGHTDTQYF. In DNA, the CDR3 is TGTGCCAGCAGCCCTGGCGGGGGGCATACAGATACGCAGTATTTT.

This clone was seen a few times. The chain links TRBV13 to TRBJ1-2; D unclear. Trimming stripped 5 bases from V and 7 bases from J, with 14 bases between. Germline V lookup: CDR1 PRHDT, CDR2 FYEKMQ (reference sequence). There are 13 residues in the CDR3. DNA for the CDR3: TGTGCCAGCAGCGGTACAGCCCCATCTGGCTACACCTTC. This encodes CASSGTAPSGYTF. Combining the CDR3 with reference TRBV13 and TRBJ1-2 gives the whole variable domain AAGVIQSPRHLIKEKRETATLKCYPIPRHDTVYWYQQGPGQDPQFLISFYEKMQSDKGSIPDRFSAQQFSDYHSELNMSSLELGDSALYFCASSGTAPSGYTFGSGTRLTVV.

The gene calls are TRBV9 and TRBJ2-3, with 8 bases aligning to TRBD1. CDR1 is SGDLS and CDR2 is YYNGEE in the germline V gene. This CDR3 contains 15 residues. Germline trimming cut 4 bases from V and 3 bases from J; bases unmatched to any gene: 7. CDR3 protein: CASSPRQGLTDTQYF. In nucleotides, the CDR3 is TGTGCCAGCAGCCCCCGACAGGGGCTAACAGATACGCAGTATTTT.

The rearrangement links TRBV7-2 to TRBJ2-1, with 9 bases aligning to TRBD2. Germline CDR1 is SGHTA and CDR2 is FQGNSA. The V segment lost 5 bases and the J segment 5 bases; nucleotides outside the gene matches: 10. CDR3 size: 16 residues. CDR3 sequence reads: CASSPIAGVVDNEQFF. The DNA of the CDR3 is TGTGCCAGCAGCCCAATAGCGGGGGTCGTCGACAATGAGCAGTTCTTC.